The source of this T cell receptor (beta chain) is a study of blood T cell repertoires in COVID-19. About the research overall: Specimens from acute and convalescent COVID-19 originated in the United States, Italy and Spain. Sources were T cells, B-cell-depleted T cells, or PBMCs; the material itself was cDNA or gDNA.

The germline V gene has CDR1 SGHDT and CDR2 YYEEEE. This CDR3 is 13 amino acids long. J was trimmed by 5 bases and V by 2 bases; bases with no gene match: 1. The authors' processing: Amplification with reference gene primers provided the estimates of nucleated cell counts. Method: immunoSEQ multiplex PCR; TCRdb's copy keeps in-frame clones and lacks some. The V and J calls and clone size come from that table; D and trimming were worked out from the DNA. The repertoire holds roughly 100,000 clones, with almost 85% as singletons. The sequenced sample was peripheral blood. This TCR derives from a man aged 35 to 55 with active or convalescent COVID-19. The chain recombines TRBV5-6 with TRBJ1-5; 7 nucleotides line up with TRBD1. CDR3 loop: CASSLGGDQPQHF. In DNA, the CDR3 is TGTGCCAGCAGCTTAGGGGGCGATCAGCCCCAGCATTTT. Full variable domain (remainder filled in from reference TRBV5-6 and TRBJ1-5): DAGVTQSPTHLIKTRGQQVTLRCSPKSGHDTVSWYQQALGQGPQFIFQYYEEEERQRGNFPDRFSGHQFPNYSSELNVNALLLGDSALYLCASSLGGDQPQHFGDGTRLSIL.